The clone carrying this T cell receptor beta chain was observed at least ten times. Its matching antigen is unknown. Expressed TCRB transcripts got sequenced, as all isolated RNA was reverse transcribed. Sequencing was performed with immunoSEQ multiplex PCR; in TCRdb, only in-frame clones are kept and a portion is missing. The sample holds 200,000 to 250,000 clones, approximately 11% seen once. Germline V gives CDR1 SGHNT, CDR2 YYREEE (reference sequence). Between the trimmed V and J ends, which lost 4 bases and 6 bases, there was a span of 12 bases. This CDR3 has 13 residues. These data come from a study of beta chain features in type 1 diabetes. Sorting with CD45RO/CCR7/CD25/CD127/CD95/CD27 yielded naive, central memory, regulatory and stem-like memory CD4+ cells. Study results and limitations: Researchers caution that PCR might favor shorter templates, equally among patients and controls.

The genes are TRBV5-4 and TRBJ2-3; the D gene could be TRBD1 or TRBD2 (5 bases each). Material for sequencing was central memory CD4+ T cells from blood. This sequence was found in a man aged 18 to 30 in good health. CDR3 sequence: CASSVRGHDTQYF. As DNA, the CDR3 is TGTGCCAGCAGCGTCCGGGGCCACGATACGCAGTATTTT.